A selection of T cell receptor beta chains follows, all from one sample in a study of regulatory T cells in long-lasting Graves disease. TCRdb recomputed calls from the multiplex PCR reads with MiXCR, one row per CDR3 protein. The sample shows roughly 530,000 distinct CDR3 sequences, 15% to 20% of them seen only once. The sample was also linked to a second study, of T cells in Graves' hyperthyroidism and ophthalmopathy.

The specimen comprised peripheral blood mononuclear cells (PBMCs), sampled at new diagnosis, from a patient treated with antithyroid drugs. The receptors come from a woman aged 40 to 65 with Graves disease. Each CDR3 is given with its conserved first and last residue. The D gene is left open where the match is weak. Not every row has a clone size; where given, it reads once, few, many or a size class.

D gene,V gene,J gene,clone size,CDR3 DNA,CDR3 protein
NA,TRBV19,TRBJ2-2,few,TGTGCCAGTACAGGGGGGATTGACACCGGGGAGCTGTTTTTT,CASTGGIDTGELFF
NA,TRBV6-6,TRBJ1-1,NA,TGTGCCAGCAGTTACTCGAGCGGTCACACTGAAGCTTTCTTT,CASSYSSGHTEAFF
TRBD1,TRBV2,TRBJ1-5,few,TGTGCCAGCAGCCTTACCACAGGGGGATGGCAGCCCCAGCATTTT,CASSLTTGGWQPQHF
TRBD2,TRBV4-1,TRBJ2-1,many,TGCGCCAGCAGCTGGGGGACTAGCGGATACAATGAGCAGTTCTTC,CASSWGTSGYNEQFF
NA,TRBV11-2,TRBJ1-2,many,TGTGCCAGCAGCTTAGAGCCGACAGGAAGGACCTATGGCTACACCTTC,CASSLEPTGRTYGYTF
NA,TRBV20-1,TRBJ1-1,many,TGCAGTGCTAGAAGGTTTGGGGGCGAAAAATTCAACACTGAAGCTTTCTTT,CSARRFGGEKFNTEAFF
NA,TRBV25-1,TRBJ1-5,NA,TGTGCCAGCAGTGAATCTAAGGGTTATCAGCCCCAGCATTTT,CASSESKGYQPQHF
NA,TRBV12-3/TRBV12-4,TRBJ1-2,many,TGTGCCAGCAGTTCCCCTCAAATGGGAGCCGACTATGGCTACACCTTC,CASSSPQMGADYGYTF
NA,TRBV7-2,TRBJ2-7,many,TGTGCCAGCAGCCCCCCAGTGAGGAGGTCCTACGAGCAGTACTTC,CASSPPVRRSYEQYF
TRBD2,TRBV9,TRBJ2-3,NA,TGTGCCAGCAGCTCAGGGGTAGCGGGGGGCTTCACAGATACGCAGTATTTT,CASSSGVAGGFTDTQYF
NA,TRBV7-3,TRBJ2-1,few,TGTGCCAGCAGCTTAATAGCAAACAATGAGCAGTTCTTC,CASSLIANNEQFF
NA,TRBV18,TRBJ1-4,few,TGTGCCAGCTCACCCATAGTTGCAACTAATGAAAAACTGTTTTTT,CASSPIVATNEKLFF
TRBD2,TRBV2,TRBJ2-3,many,TGTGCCAGCAGAAGCGGGGGGGCCCTACAGACGCAGTATTTT,CASRSGGALQTQYF
NA,TRBV2,TRBJ2-7,few,TGTGCCAGCAGTGCTAGGGGGGACGAGCAGTACTTC,CASSARGDEQYF
TRBD1,TRBV6-1,TRBJ2-2,NA,TGTGCCAGCAGTGAAGCCGGGACAGGGAACACCGGGGAGCTGTTTTTT,CASSEAGTGNTGELFF
NA,TRBV20-1,TRBJ1-2,NA,TGCAGTGCTGCCGGCCTGAACTATGGCTACACCTTC,CSAAGLNYGYTF
NA,TRBV3-1,TRBJ1-2,many,TGTGCCAGCAGCCAAGATATGCCAGCCCATGGCTACACCTTC,CASSQDMPAHGYTF
NA,TRBV6-1,TRBJ2-7,few,TGTGCCAGCAGAATCGGACAAAGCTCCTACGAGCAGTACTTC,CASRIGQSSYEQYF
NA,TRBV20-1,TRBJ1-1,many,TGCAGTGCTAGAGATTTGAGGGAAACTGAAGCTTTCTTT,CSARDLRETEAFF
NA,TRBV12-3/TRBV12-4,TRBJ2-3,many,TGTGCCAGTACGTCCATTATGGCTTCCACAGATACGCAGTATTTT,CASTSIMASTDTQYF
TRBD2,TRBV28,TRBJ2-2,many,TGTGCCAGCGCATTAGCGGGAGCTAACACCGGGGAGCTGTTTTTT,CASALAGANTGELFF
NA,TRBV20-1,TRBJ1-3,few,TGCAGTGCCTGGGAGGGAAACACCATATATTTT,CSAWEGNTIYF